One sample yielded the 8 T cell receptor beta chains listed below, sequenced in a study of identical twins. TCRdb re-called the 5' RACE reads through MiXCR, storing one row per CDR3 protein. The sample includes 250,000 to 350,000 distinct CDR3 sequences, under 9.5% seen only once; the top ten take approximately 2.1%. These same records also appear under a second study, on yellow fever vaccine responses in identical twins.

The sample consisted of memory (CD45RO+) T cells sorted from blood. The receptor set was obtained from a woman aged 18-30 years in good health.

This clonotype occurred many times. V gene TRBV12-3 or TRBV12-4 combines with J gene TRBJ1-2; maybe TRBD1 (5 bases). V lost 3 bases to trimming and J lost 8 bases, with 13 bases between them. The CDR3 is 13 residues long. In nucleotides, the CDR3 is TGTGCCAGCAGTTTCGGGCAGGGCTGGGGCTACACCTTC. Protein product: CASSFGQGWGYTF.

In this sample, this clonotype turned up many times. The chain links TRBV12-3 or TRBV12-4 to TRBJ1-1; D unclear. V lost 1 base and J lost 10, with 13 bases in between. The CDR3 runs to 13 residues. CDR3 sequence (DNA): TGTGCCAGCAGTTTAGGGGTTACCGGCGGAGCTTTCTTT. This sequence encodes CASSLGVTGGAFF.

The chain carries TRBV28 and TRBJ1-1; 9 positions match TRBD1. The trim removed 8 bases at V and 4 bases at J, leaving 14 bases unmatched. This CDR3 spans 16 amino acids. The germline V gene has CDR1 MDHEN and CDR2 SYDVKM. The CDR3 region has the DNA TGTGCCAGCGGAACGAGTCACAGGGGGCAGGGCACTGAAGCTTTCTTT. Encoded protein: CASGTSHRGQGTEAFF.

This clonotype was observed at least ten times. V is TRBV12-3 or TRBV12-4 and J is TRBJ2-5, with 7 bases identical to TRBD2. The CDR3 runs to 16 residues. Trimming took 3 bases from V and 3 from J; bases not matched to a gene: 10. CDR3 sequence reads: CASSFGGGTPKETQYF. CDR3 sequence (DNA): TGTGCCAGCAGTTTTGGGGGGGGGACGCCGAAAGAGACCCAGTACTTC.

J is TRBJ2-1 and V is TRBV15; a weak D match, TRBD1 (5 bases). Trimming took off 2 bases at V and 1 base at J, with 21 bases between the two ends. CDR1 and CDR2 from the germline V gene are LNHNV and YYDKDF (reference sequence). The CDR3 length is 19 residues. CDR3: CATSRTQGWTPISYNEQFF. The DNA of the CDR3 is TGTGCCACCAGCAGAACCCAGGGTTGGACACCTATTTCCTACAATGAGCAGTTCTTC.

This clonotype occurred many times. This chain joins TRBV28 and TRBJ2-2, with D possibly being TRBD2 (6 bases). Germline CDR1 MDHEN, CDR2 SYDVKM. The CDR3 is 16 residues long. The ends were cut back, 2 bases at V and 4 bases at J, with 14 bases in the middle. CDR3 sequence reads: CASSLNGGISTGELFF. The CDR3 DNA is TGTGCCAGCAGTTTAAATGGGGGGATCTCCACCGGGGAGCTGTTTTTT.

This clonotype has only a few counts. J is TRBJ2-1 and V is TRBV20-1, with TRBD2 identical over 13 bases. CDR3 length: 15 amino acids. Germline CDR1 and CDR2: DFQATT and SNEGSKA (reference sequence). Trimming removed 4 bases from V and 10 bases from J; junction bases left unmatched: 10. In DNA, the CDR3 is TGCAGTGCTACCCCCCTAGGACTAGCGGGAGTCGAGCAGTTCTTC. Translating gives CSATPLGLAGVEQFF.

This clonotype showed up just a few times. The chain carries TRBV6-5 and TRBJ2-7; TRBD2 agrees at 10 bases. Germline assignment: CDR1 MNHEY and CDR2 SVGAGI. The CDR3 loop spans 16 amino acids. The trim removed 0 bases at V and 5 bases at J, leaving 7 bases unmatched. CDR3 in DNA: TGTGCCAGCAGTTACTCGGGGCTAGCGGGAGCCCACGAGCAGTACTTC. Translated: CASSYSGLAGAHEQYF.